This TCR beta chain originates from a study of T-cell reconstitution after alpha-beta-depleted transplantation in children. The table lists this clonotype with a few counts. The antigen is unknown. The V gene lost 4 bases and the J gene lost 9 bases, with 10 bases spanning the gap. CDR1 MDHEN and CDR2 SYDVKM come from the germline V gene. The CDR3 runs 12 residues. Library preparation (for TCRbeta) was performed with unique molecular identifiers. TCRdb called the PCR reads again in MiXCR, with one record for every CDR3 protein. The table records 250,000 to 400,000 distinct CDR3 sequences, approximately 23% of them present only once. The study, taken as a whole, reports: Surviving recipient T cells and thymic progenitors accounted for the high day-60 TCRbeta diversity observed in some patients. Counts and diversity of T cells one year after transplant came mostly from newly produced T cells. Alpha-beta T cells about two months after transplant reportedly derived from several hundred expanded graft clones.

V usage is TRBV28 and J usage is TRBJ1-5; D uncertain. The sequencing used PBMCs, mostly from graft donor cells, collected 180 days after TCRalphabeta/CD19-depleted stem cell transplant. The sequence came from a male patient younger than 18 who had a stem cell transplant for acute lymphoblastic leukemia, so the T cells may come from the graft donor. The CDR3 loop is CASSSALWPQHF. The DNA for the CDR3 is TGTGCCAGCAGTTCCGCGTTATGGCCCCAGCATTTT.